A single sample gave rise to the 2 T cell receptor beta chains below, sequenced in a study of cytomegalovirus exposure and HLA in healthy donors. The primer mix had 60 Vbeta and 13 Jbeta primers. The method was immunoSEQ multiplex PCR; TCRdb's version includes in-frame clones alone and lacks a portion of them. This table has about 34,000 clones, 85% to 90% appearing once. Sample: PBMCs. These receptors came from a boy aged 5 to 17 in good health and CMV-seronegative.

The genes are TRBV10-2 and TRBJ1-1; 9 bases fit TRBD1. With 5 bases clipped from V and 0 bases from J, the junction kept 7 bases outside the gene matches. The CDR3 is made up of 16 amino acids. CDR1 and CDR2 (germline): WSHSY, SAAADI. The CDR3, as DNA: TGCGCCAGCAGTATGACAGGGGGATACATGAACACTGAAGCTTTCTTT. Protein product: CASSMTGGYMNTEAFF.

The CDR3 here is CASSWRWVWTGANNEQFF. The CDR3 DNA reads TGCGCCAGCAGCTGGAGATGGGTTTGGACAGGGGCAAACAATGAGCAGTTCTTC. The V call is TRBV4-3, the J call TRBJ2-1; the match to TRBD1 covers 9 bases. Germline lookup yields CDR1 LGHNA and CDR2 YSLEER. The CDR3 runs to 18 residues. V trimming: 5 bases; J trimming: 5 bases; junction bases outside the gene matches: 16.